These 2 T cell receptor beta chains originate from one sample sequenced in a study of human T cells and chemical hapten exposure (TCRdb year 2021). Libraries were constructed by RACE. TCRdb records NextSeq 500 as the sequencer. Clones were called with MiXCR by TCRdb after fastp trimmed the public reads at Q25, and only in-frame beta chains were retained. For every CDR3 protein sequence, its rows merge into one entry that carries the most common genes and DNA. The sample has some 71,000 distinct CDR3 sequences on record, under 13% of them singletons. The ten largest clones represent around 6.8% of the sample. Reading the label with the study, this specimen's time point is: patch test 2, 6 weeks after DPC sensitization. The treatment or condition label of this sample denotes: therapeutic diphenylcyclopropenone sensitization with weekly scalp DPC. The sequences come from whole blood, collected in connection with sensitization to the hapten diphenylcyclopropenone (DPC). These TCRs come from a woman in her fifties or sixties with alopecia areata. Some clones in this sample may be carry-over from other donors' samples.

This clonotype came up many times. The chain uses TRBV3-1 and TRBJ1-3; TRBD1 is a possible D gene (6 bases). Trimming shortened V by 3 bases and J by 0 bases, and 15 bases separated the two germline ends. Germline loops: CDR1 LGHDT, CDR2 YNNKEL (reference sequence). This CDR3 has 17 amino acids. The CDR3 protein is CASSHSTGTPSGNTIYF. The CDR3 DNA reads TGTGCCAGCAGCCATTCTACCGGGACACCCTCTGGAAACACCATATATTTT.

This clonotype occurred many times. The chain is built from TRBV11-2 and TRBJ2-5; D is perhaps TRBD1 or TRBD2 (5 bases each). This CDR3 has 15 amino acids. Trimming stripped 3 bases from V and 5 bases from J, with 16 bases between. Germline V gives CDR1 SGHAT, CDR2 FQNNGV. This chain's CDR3 is CASSFRGQARETQYF. The DNA of the CDR3 is TGTGCCAGCAGCTTTCGGGGCCAAGCGCGTGAGACCCAGTACTTC.